This entry describes one T cell receptor beta chain. The target antigen is unknown. The table came from immunoSEQ multiplex PCR; TCRdb's copy has only in-frame clones and leaves some out. The sample holds 930 or so clones, 89% seen once. The sample comes from a study of chemoradiotherapy in HPV16-positive cancers. The wider study: Candidate HPV-specific T-cell clones and common TCR motifs came from functional assays in a couple of HPV16-positive patients.

Study findings and constraints: HPV-specific T cells were functionally defined from only a couple of HPV16-positive patients. Non-HPV-specific T cells did not expand in tumors during treatment, whereas candidate HPV-specific clones and E7-related motifs did. In HPV16-positive patients, HPV-responsive T-cell expansion tracked better recurrence-free survival.

The sample was tumor tissue, taken from a patient who underwent chemoradiotherapy. The clonotype was recovered from a human donor with HPV-associated anogenital cancer.

Here the CDR3 DNA reads TGCAGCGTTGAAGATCCGGGGACAGAGGGGGAGACCCAGTACTTC. Residues: CSVEDPGTEGETQYF. The rearrangement joins TRBV29-1 to TRBJ2-5, with 7 positions matching TRBD1. The germline CDR1 and CDR2 sequences are SQVTM and ANQGSEA. V dropped 0 bases and J dropped 5; count of bases not matched to a gene: 9. There are 15 residues in the CDR3.